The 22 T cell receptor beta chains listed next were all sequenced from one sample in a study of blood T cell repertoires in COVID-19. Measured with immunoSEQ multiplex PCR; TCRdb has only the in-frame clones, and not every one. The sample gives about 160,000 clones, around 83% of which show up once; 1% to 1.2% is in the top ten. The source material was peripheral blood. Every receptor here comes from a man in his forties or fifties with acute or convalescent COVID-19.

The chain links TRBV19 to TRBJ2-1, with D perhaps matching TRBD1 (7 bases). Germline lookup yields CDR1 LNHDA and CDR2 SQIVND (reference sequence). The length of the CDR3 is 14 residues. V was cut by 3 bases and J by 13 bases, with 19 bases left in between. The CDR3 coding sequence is TGTGCCAGTAGTATGCAAACGCAGGGGGGCTTACAGTTCTTC. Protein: CASSMQTQGGLQFF.

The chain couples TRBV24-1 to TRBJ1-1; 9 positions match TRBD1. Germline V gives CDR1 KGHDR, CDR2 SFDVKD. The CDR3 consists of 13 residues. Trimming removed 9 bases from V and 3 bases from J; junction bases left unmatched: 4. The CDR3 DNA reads TGTGCCACCCAGGACAGGGGTGACACTGAAGCTTTCTTT. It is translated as CATQDRGDTEAFF.

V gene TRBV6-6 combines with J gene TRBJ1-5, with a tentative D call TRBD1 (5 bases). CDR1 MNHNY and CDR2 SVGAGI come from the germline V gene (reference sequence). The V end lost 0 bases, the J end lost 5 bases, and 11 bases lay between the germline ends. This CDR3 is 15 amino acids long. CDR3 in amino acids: CASSYSTTGDQPQHF. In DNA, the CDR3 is TGTGCCAGCAGTTACTCGACCACGGGGGATCAGCCCCAGCATTTT.

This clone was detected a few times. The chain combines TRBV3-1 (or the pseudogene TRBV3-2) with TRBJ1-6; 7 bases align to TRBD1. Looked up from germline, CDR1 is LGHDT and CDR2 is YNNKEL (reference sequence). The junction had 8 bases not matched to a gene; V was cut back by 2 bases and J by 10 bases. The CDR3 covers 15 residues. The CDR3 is CASSQSTGLKSPLHF. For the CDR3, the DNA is TGTGCCAGCAGCCAATCGACAGGGCTGAAATCACCCCTCCACTTT.

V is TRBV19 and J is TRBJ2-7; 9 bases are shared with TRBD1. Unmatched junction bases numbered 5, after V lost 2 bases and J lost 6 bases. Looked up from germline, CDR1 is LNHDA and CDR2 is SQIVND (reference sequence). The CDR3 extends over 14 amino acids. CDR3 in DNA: TGTGCCAGTAGTATAAGGACAGGGGAGGTCGAGCAGTACTTC. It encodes CASSIRTGEVEQYF.

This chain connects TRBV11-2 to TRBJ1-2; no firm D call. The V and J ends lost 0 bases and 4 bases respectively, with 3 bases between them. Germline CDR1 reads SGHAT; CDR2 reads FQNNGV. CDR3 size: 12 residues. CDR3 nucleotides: TGTGCCAGCAGCTTAGAGAGCTATGGCTACACCTTC. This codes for CASSLESYGYTF.

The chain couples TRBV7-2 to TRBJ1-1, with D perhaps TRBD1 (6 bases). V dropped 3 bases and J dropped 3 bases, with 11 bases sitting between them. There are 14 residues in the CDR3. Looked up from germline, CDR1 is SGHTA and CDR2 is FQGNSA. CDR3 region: CASSLNRVYTEAFF. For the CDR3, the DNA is TGTGCCAGCAGCTTGAACAGGGTGTACACTGAAGCTTTCTTT.

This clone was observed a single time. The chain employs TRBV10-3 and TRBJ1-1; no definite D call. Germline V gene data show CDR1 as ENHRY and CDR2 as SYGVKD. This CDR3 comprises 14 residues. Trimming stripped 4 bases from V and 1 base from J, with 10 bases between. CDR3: CAISGEGRNTEAFF. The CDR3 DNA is TGTGCCATCAGTGGAGAGGGCCGGAACACTGAAGCTTTCTTT.

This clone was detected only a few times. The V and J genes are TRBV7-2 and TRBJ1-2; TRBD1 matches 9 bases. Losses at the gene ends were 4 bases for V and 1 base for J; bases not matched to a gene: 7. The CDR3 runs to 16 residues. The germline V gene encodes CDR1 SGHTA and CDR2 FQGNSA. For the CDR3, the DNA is TGTGCCAGCAGCTCGACGCCGGGACAGGGTAACTATGGCTACACCTTC. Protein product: CASSSTPGQGNYGYTF.

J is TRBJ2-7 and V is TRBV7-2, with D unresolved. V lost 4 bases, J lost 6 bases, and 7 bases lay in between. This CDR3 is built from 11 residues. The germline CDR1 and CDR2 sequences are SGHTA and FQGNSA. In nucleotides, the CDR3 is TGTGCCAGCAGCTCGTACTTCGAGCAGTACTTC. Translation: CASSSYFEQYF. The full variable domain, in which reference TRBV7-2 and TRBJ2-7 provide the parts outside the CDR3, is GAGVSQSPSNKVTEKGKDVELRCDPISGHTALYWYRQSLGQGLEFLIYFQGNSAPDKSGLPSDRFSAERTGGSVSTLTIQRTQQEDSAVYLCASSSYFEQYFGPGTRLTVT.

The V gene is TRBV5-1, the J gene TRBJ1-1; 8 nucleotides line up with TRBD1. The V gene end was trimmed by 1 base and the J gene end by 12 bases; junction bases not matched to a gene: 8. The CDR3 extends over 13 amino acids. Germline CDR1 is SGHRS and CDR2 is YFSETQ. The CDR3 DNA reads TGCGCCAGCAGCTTGTCCTCAGGGGGCATAACTTTCTTT. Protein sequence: CASSLSSGGITFF.

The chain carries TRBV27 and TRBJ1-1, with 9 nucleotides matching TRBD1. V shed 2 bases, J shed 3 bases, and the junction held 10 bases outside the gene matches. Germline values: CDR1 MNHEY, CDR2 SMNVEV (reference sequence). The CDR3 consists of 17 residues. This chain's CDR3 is CASSLGRTGAVHTEAFF. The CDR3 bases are TGTGCCAGCAGTTTAGGGAGGACAGGGGCCGTTCACACTGAAGCTTTCTTT.

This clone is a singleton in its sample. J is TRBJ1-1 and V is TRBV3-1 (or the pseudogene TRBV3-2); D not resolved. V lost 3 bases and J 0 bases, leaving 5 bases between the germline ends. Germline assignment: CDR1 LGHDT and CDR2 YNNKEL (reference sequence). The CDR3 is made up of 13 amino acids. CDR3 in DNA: TGTGCCAGCAGCCAGGAGGTGAACACTGAAGCTTTCTTT. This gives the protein CASSQEVNTEAFF.

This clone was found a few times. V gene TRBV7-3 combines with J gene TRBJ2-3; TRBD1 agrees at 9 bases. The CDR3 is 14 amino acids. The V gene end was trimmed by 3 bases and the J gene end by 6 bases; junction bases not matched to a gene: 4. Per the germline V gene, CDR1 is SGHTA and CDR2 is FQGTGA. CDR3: CASSFTGGRDTQYF. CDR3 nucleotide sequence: TGTGCCAGCAGCTTTACAGGGGGCAGGGATACGCAGTATTTT. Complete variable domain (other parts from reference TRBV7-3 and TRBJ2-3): GAGVSQTPSNKVTEKGKYVELRCDPISGHTALYWYRQSLGQGPEFLIYFQGTGAADDSGLPNDRFFAVRPEGSVSTLKIQRTERGDSAVYLCASSFTGGRDTQYFGPGTRLTVL.

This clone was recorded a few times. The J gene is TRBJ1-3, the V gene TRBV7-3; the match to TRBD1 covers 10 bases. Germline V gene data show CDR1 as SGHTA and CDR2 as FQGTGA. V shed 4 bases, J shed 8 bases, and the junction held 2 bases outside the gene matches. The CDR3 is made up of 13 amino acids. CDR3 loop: CASSSTGGDTIYF. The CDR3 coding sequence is TGTGCCAGCAGCTCGACAGGGGGCGACACCATATATTTT. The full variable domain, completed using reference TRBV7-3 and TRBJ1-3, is GAGVSQTPSNKVTEKGKYVELRCDPISGHTALYWYRQSLGQGPEFLIYFQGTGAADDSGLPNDRFFAVRPEGSVSTLKIQRTERGDSAVYLCASSSTGGDTIYFGEGSWLTVV.

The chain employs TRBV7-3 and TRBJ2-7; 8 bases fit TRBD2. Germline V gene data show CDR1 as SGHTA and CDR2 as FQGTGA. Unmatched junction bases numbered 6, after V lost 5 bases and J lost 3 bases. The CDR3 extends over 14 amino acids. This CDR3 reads CASSPGGANYEQYF. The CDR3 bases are TGTGCCAGCAGCCCCGGGGGGGCTAACTACGAGCAGTACTTC.

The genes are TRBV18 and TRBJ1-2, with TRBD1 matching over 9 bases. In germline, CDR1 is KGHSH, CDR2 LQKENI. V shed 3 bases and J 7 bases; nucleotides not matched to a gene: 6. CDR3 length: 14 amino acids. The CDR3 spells CASSPGTGSVGYTF. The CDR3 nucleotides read TGTGCCAGCTCACCCGGGACAGGGTCCGTTGGCTACACCTTC.

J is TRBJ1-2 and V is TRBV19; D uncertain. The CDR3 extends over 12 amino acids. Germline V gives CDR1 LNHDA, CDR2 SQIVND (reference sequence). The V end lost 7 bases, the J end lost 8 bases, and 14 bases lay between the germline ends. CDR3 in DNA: TGTGCCAGTACCCCACGAGGAGGGGGCTACACCTTC. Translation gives CASTPRGGGYTF.

Here the CDR3 DNA reads TGTGCCAGCAGCTACTTCCAGGGGGATGGCTACACCTTC. It encodes CASSYFQGDGYTF. The chain links TRBV7-9 to TRBJ1-2; 7 bases fit TRBD1. The ends lost 4 bases at V and 6 bases at J; junction bases unmatched: 5. This CDR3 contains 13 residues. The V gene's germline CDR1 is SEHNR and CDR2 FQNEAQ (reference sequence).

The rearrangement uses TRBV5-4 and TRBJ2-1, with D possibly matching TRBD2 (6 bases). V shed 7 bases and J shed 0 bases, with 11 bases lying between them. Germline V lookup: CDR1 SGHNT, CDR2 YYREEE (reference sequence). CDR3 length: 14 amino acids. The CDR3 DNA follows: TGTGCCAGCCAGGTGGGGGGCTCCTACAATGAGCAGTTCTTC. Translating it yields CASQVGGSYNEQFF.

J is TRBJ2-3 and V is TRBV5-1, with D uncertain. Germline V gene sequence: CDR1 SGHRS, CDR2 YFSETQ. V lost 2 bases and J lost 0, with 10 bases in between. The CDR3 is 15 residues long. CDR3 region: CASSFIEQSTDTQYF. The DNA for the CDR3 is TGCGCCAGCAGCTTTATAGAACAGAGCACAGATACGCAGTATTTT.

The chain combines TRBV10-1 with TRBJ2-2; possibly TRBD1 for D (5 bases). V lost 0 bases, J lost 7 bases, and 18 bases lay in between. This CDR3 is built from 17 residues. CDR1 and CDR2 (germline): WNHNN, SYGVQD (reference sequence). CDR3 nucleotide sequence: TGCGCCAGCAGTGAGTCGACCCATGGGGCGTTTAGCGGGGAGCTGTTTTTT. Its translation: CASSESTHGAFSGELFF.